This T cell receptor (beta chain) was sequenced for a study of blood T cell repertoires in COVID-19. Study background: PBMCs, B-cell-depleted T cells, or T cells were the source of the cDNA or gDNA that made up the material.

CDR1 is GTSNPN, CDR2 SVGIG, per germline (reference sequence). The V end lost 3 bases, the J end lost 4 bases, and 18 bases lay between the germline ends. CDR3 size: 15 residues. TCRdb's copy holds only in-frame clones and misses some; the assay was immunoSEQ multiplex PCR. This sample has about 140,000 clones, with 84% found just once. In this sample, this clone turned up a few times. The rearrangement joins TRBV30 to TRBJ1-2; D remains unclear. The specimen was PBMCs or T cells enriched from blood (not recorded which). This TCR derives from a man in his forties with acute COVID-19. CDR3 loop: CAWRAPGRVVYGYTF. CDR3 DNA: TGTGCCTGGAGAGCCCCGGGGAGGGTGGTCTATGGCTACACCTTC.